What follows is one TCR beta chain and its context. CDR1 and CDR2 (germline): SGHDT, YYEEEE. V was shortened by 4 bases and J by 7 bases, with 9 bases between the two germline ends. The CDR3 consists of 11 residues. The sample belongs to a study of patients and donors after allogeneic stem cell transplantation. TCRdb reprocessed the RT-PCR reads via MiXCR and lists one record per CDR3 protein. Among around 27,000 distinct CDR3 sequences listed, 7% to 8.5% were seen once. Sequencing input: blood, either unsorted or a sorted T cell fraction (not recorded which). V and J are TRBV5-6 and TRBJ2-7, with D perhaps matching TRBD1 (6 bases). The source is a human donor who was either an allogeneic HSCT recipient or a stem cell or donor lymphocyte infusion donor (not recorded which). It is not recorded whose cells these are; they may come from a transplant donor. The CDR3 DNA sequence: TGTGCCAGCAGCCGGACAGAAGAGCAGTACTTC. Translated, it gives CASSRTEEQYF.